This TCR beta chain emerged from a study of cytomegalovirus exposure and HLA in healthy donors. Across the whole study: Earlier results showed 117 million unique TCR beta sequences derived from approximately 170 million T cells.

The germline CDR1 and CDR2 sequences are MNHEY and SMNVEV (reference sequence). The CDR3 spans 16 residues. V shed 2 bases, J shed 4 bases, and the junction held 7 bases outside the gene matches. A multiplex PCR was run with 60 Vbeta primers and 13 Jbeta primers. TCRdb's table, derived via immunoSEQ multiplex PCR, lists solely in-frame clones and lacks some. The sample table includes tens of thousands of clones. Sequencing was done on a sample of PBMCs. This clonotype was obtained from a girl aged 5 to 17 in good health and CMV-seropositive. This rearrangement joins TRBV27 to TRBJ2-7; 11 nucleotides agree with TRBD2. Here the CDR3 reads CASSLRTSGLSYEQYF. In DNA, the CDR3 is TGTGCCAGCAGTTTACGGACTAGCGGGTTGTCGTACGAGCAGTACTTC.